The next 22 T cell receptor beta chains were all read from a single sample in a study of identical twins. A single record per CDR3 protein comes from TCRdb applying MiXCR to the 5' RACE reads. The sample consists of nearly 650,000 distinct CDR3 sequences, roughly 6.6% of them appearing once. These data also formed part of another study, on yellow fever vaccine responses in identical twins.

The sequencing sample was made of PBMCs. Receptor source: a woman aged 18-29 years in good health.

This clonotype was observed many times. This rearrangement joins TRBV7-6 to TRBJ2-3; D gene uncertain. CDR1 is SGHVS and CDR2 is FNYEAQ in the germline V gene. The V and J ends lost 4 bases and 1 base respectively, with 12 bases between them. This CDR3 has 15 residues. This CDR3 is CASSSQAGGTDTQYF. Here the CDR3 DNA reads TGTGCCAGCAGCTCCCAGGCTGGAGGCACAGATACGCAGTATTTT.

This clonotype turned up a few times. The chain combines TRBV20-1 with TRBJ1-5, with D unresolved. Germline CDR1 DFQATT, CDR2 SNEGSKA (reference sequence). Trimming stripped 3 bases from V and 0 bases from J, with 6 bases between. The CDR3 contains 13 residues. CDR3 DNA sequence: TGCAGTGCTAGTTCCGGTAGCAATCAGCCCCAGCATTTT. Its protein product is CSASSGSNQPQHF.

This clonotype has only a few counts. CDR3 nucleotide sequence: TGTGCCAGCAGCCCCAGTAACCCGGATCAGCCCCAGCATTTT. Translated: CASSPSNPDQPQHF. This sequence joins TRBV5-5 and TRBJ1-5; D is ambiguous. Trimming removed 4 bases at V and 5 bases at J, with 13 bases between. Germline V CDR1 and CDR2: SGHKS, YYEKEE (reference sequence). This CDR3 spans 14 amino acids.

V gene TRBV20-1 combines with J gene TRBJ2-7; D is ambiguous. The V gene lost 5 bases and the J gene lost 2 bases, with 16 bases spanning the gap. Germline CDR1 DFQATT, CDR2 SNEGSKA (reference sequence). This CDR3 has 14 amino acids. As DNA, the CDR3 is TGCAGTGCTGTTCCGGGTCTCAGGACCTACGAGCAGTACTTC. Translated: CSAVPGLRTYEQYF.

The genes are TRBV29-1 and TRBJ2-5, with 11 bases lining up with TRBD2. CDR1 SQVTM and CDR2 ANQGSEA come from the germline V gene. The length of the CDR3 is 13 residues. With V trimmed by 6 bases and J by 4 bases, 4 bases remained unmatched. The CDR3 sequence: CSVVLAGVETQYF. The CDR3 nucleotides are TGCAGCGTCGTACTAGCGGGAGTAGAGACCCAGTACTTC.

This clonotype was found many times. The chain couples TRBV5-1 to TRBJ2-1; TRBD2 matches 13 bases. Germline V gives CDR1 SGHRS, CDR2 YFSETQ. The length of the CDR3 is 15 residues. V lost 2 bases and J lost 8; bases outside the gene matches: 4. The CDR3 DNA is TGCGCCAGCAGCTTTTGGACTAGCGGGAGTGATGAGCAGTTCTTC. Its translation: CASSFWTSGSDEQFF.

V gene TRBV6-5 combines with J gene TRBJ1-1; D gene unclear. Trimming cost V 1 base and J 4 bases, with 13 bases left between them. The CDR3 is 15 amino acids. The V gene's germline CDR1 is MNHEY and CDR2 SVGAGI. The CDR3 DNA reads TGTGCCAGCAGTTACTATGGCAGACCTTCCACTGAAGCTTTCTTT. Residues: CASSYYGRPSTEAFF.

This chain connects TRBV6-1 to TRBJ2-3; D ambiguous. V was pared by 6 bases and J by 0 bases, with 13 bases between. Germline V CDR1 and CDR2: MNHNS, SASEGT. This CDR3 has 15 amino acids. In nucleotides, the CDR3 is TGTGCCAGCAGCCCACTTCTTGATAGCACAGATACGCAGTATTTT. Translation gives CASSPLLDSTDTQYF.

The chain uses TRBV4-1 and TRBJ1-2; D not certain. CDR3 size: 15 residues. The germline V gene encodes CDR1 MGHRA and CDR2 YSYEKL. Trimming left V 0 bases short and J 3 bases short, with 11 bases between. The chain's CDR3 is CASSQEALGDYGYTF. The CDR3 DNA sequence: TGCGCCAGCAGCCAAGAAGCCCTGGGAGACTATGGCTACACCTTC.

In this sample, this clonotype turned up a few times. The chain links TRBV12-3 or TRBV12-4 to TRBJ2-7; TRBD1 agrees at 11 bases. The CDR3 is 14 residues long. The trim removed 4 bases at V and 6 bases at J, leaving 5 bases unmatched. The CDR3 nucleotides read TGTGCCAGCAGTTCCGGGGACAGGGGGAGCGAGCAGTACTTC. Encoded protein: CASSSGDRGSEQYF.

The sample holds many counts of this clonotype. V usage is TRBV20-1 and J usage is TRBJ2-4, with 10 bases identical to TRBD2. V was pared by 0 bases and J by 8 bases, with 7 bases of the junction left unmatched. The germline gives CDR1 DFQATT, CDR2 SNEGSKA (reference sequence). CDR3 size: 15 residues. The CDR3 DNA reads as TGCAGTGCTAGAGATTCTAGCGGGAGTATCTACATTCAGTACTTC. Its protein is CSARDSSGSIYIQYF.

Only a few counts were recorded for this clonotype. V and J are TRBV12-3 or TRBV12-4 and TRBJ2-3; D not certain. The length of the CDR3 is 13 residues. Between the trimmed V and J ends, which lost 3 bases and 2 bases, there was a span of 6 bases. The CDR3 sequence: CASSFLYTDTQYF. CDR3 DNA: TGTGCCAGCAGTTTTTTATACACAGATACGCAGTATTTT.

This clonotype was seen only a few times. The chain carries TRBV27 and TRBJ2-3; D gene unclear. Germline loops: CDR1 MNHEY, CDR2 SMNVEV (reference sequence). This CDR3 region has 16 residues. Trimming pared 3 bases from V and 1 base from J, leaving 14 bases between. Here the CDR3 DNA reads TGTGCCAGCAGTTTCAATGCACTTGGCGGCACAGATACGCAGTATTTT. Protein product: CASSFNALGGTDTQYF.

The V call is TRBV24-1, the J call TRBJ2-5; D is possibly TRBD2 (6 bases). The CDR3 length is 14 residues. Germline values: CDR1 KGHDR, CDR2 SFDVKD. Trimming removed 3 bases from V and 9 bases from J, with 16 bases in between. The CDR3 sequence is CATSDGTSPGAQYF. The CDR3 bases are TGTGCCACCAGTGATGGGACTTCTCCTGGGGCCCAGTACTTC.

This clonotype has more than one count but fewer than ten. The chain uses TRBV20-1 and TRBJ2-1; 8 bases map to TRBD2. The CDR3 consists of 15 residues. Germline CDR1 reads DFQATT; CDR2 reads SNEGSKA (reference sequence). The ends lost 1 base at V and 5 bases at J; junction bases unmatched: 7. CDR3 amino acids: CSARVLAGGNNEQFF. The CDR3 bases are TGCAGTGCTAGAGTGTTGGCGGGGGGAAACAATGAGCAGTTCTTC.

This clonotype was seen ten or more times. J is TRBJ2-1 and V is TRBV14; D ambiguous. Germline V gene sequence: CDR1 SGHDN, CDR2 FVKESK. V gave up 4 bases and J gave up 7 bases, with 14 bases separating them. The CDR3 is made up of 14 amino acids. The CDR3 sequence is CASSPQAAINEQFF. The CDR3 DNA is TGTGCCAGCAGCCCTCAGGCGGCCATAAATGAGCAGTTCTTC. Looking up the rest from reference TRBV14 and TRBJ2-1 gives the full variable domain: EAGVTQFPSHSVIEKGQTVTLRCDPISGHDNLYWYRRVMGKEIKFLLHFVKESKQDESGMPNNRFLAERTGGTYSTLKVQPAELEDSGVYFCASSPQAAINEQFFGPGTRLTVL.

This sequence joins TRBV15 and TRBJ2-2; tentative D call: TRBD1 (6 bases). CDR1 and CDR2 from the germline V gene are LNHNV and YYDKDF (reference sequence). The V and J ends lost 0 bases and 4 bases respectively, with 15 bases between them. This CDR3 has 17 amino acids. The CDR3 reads CATSRDKSGGPTGELFF. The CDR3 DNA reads TGTGCCACCAGCAGAGATAAGAGTGGGGGCCCCACCGGGGAGCTGTTTTTT.

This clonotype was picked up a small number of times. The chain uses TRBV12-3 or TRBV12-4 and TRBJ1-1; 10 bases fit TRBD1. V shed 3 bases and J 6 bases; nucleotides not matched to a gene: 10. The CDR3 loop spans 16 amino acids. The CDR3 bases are TGTGCCAGCAGTTTTGTGGGACAGGGGCTCGGGGCTGAAGCTTTCTTT. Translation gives CASSFVGQGLGAEAFF.

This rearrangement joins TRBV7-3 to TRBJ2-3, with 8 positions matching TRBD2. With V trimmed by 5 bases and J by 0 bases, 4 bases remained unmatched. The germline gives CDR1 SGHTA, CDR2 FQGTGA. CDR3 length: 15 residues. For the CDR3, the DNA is TGTGCCAGCAGCCAGTCTAGCGGGAGCACAGATACGCAGTATTTT. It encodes CASSQSSGSTDTQYF.

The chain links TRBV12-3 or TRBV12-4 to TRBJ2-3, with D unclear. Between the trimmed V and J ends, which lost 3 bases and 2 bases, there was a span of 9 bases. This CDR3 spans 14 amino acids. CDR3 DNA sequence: TGTGCCAGCAGTTTTACTCAGGTCACAGATACGCAGTATTTT. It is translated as CASSFTQVTDTQYF.

This chain's CDR3 is CASSNHYSGPGANVLTF. The CDR3 DNA sequence: TGCGCCAGCAGCAACCATTATTCCGGGCCTGGGGCCAACGTCCTGACTTTC. V gene TRBV5-1 combines with J gene TRBJ2-6; D is uncertain. The CDR3 spans 17 residues. Germline CDR1 reads SGHRS; CDR2 reads YFSETQ. V was pared by 4 bases and J by 2 bases, with 16 bases between.

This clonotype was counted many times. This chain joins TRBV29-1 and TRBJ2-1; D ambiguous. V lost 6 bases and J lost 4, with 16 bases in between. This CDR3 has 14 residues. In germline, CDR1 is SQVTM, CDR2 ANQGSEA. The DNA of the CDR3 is TGCAGCGTGGAACCTCAAGTCCAATACAATGAGCAGTTCTTC. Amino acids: CSVEPQVQYNEQFF.